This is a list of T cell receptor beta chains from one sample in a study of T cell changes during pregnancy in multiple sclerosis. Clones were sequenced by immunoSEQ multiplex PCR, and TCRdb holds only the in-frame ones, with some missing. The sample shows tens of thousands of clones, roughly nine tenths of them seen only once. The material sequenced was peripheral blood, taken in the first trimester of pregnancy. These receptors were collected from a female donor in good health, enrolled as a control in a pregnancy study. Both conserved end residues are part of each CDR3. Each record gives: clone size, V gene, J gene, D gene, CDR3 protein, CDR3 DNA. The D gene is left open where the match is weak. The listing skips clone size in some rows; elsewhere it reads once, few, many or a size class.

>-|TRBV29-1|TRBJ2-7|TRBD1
CSAATSGQTYEQYF
TGCAGCGCGGCCACATCGGGACAGACCTACGAGCAGTACTTC
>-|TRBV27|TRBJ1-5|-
CASSFGRGGINQPQHF
TGTGCCAGCAGTTTCGGACGGGGAGGCATCAATCAGCCCCAGCATTTT
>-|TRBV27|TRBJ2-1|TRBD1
CASSSVRGTGVNEQFF
TGTGCCAGCAGTTCGGTTCGCGGGACAGGGGTGAATGAGCAGTTCTTC
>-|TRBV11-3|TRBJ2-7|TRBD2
CASSPGLAGEYEQYF
TGTGCCAGCAGCCCGGGACTAGCGGGAGAGTACGAGCAGTACTTC
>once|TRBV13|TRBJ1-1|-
CASLLAGQGFLLNTEAFF
TGTGCCAGCCTCCTTGCAGGGCAGGGGTTCCTTCTGAACACTGAAGCTTTCTTT
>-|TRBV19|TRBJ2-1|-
CASGGISSSYNEQFF
TGTGCCAGTGGAGGGATTTCGAGCTCCTACAATGAGCAGTTCTTC
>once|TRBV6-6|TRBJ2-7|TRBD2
CASSFGGVYEQYF
TGTGCCAGCAGCTTTGGGGGGGTCTACGAGCAGTACTTC
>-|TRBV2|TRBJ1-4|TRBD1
CANADRVSVKLFF
TGTGCCAACGCTGACAGGGTGTCTGTAAAACTGTTTTTT
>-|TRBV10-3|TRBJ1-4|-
CATGRDVEKLFF
TGTGCCACCGGGCGGGACGTAGAAAAACTGTTTTTT
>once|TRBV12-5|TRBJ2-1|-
CASGPPGLYNEQFF
TGTGCTAGTGGGCCGCCGGGACTCTACAATGAGCAGTTCTTC
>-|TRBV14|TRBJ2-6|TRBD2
CASSPRTSGYSGVNVLTF
TGTGCCAGCAGCCCGCGGACTAGCGGCTACTCTGGGGTCAACGTCCTGACTTTC
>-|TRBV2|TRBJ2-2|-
CASSVNRNTGELFF
TGTGCCAGCAGTGTAAACAGGAACACCGGGGAGCTGTTTTTT
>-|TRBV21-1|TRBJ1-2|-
CASADQQGLKDDYGYTF
TGTGCCAGCGCCGACCAACAGGGTCTCAAGGACGACTATGGCTACACCTTC
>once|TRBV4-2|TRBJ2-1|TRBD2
CASSQGLAGIDNEQFF
TGTGCCAGCAGCCAAGGTCTAGCGGGGATCGATAATGAGCAGTTCTTC
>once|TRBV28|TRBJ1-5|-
CASSSFFWPPSQPQHF
TGTGCCAGCAGTTCTTTTTTTTGGCCCCCCAGTCAGCCCCAGCATTTT
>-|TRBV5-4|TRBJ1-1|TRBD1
CASSLGSLGQGTHTEAFF
TGTGCCAGCAGCTTGGGATCTTTAGGACAGGGGACTCACACTGAAGCTTTCTTT
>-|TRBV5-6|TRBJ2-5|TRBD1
CASSLDRGQSETQYF
TGTGCCAGCAGCTTGGACAGGGGGCAATCGGAGACCCAGTACTTC
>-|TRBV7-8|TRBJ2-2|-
CASSLEWEGVNTGELFF
TGTGCCAGCAGCTTAGAATGGGAGGGGGTGAACACCGGGGAGCTGTTTTTT
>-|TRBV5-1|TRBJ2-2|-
CASSPTPGGPGLYTGELFF
TGCGCCAGCAGCCCTACCCCTGGAGGGCCCGGACTATACACCGGGGAGCTGTTTTTT
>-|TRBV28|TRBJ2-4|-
CASSPTWDILAKNIQYF
TGTGCCAGCAGCCCTACTTGGGACATTCTAGCCAAAAACATTCAGTACTTC
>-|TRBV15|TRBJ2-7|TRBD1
CATSNPAGDSTYEQYF
TGTGCCACCAGCAACCCCGCCGGGGACAGCACCTACGAGCAGTACTTC
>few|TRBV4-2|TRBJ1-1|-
CASSQERSEAFF
TGTGCCAGCAGCCAAGAACGTAGTGAAGCTTTCTTT
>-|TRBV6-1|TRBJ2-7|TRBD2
CASEPAGGLYEQYF
TGTGCCAGCGAGCCGGCGGGGGGCCTCTACGAGCAGTACTTC
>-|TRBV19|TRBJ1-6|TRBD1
CASSTGTGGSPLHF
TGTGCCAGTAGTACCGGGACAGGGGGTTCACCCCTCCACTTT
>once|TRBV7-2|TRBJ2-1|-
CASTLDSSYNEQFF
TGTGCCAGCACCCTGGACAGCTCCTACAATGAGCAGTTCTTC
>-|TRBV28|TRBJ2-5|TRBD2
CASSLWTGGLAGASETQYF
TGTGCCAGCAGTTTATGGACAGGGGGACTAGCGGGAGCGTCGGAGACCCAGTACTTC
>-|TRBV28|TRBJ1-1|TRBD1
CASTIQGAGGTEAFF
TGTGCCAGCACTATACAGGGGGCAGGGGGCACTGAAGCTTTCTTT
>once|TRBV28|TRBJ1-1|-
CASRPDMNTEAFF
TGTGCCAGCAGGCCAGACATGAACACTGAAGCTTTCTTT
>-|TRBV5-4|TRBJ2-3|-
CASSLLRRGASTDTQYF
TGTGCCAGCAGCCTACTACGTCGGGGGGCCAGCACAGATACGCAGTATTTT
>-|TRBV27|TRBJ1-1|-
CASSLAGLNTEAFF
TGTGCCAGCAGTTTAGCGGGCTTGAACACTGAAGCTTTCTTT
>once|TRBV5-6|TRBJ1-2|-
CASSLWEFGYTF
TGTGCCAGCAGCTTATGGGAGTTTGGCTACACCTTC
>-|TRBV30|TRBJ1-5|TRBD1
CAWSDPGQGNQPQHF
TGTGCCTGGAGTGATCCGGGACAGGGTAATCAGCCCCAGCATTTT
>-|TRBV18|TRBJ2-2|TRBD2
CASSLQRGSNTGELFF
TGTGCCAGCTCACTCCAGCGGGGATCCAACACCGGGGAGCTGTTTTTT
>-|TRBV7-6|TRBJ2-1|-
CASSSRYDRLREQFF
TGTGCCAGCAGCTCACGGTACGACAGGTTGAGGGAGCAGTTCTTC
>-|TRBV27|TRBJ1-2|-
CASSWTATNYGYTF
TGTGCCAGCAGTTGGACAGCCACTAACTATGGCTACACCTTC
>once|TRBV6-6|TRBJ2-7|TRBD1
CASRGQGTYEQYF
TGTGCCAGCAGGGGACAGGGAACCTACGAGCAGTACTTC
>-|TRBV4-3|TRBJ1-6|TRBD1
CASSQGQGDNSPLHF
TGCGCCAGCAGCCAAGGGCAGGGGGATAATTCACCCCTCCACTTT
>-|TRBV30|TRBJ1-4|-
CAWSVGGVMGEKLFF
TGTGCCTGGAGTGTAGGAGGGGTGATGGGGGAAAAACTGTTTTTT
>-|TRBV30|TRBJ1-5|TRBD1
CAWDRGVNQPQHF
TGTGCCTGGGACAGGGGGGTAAATCAGCCCCAGCATTTT
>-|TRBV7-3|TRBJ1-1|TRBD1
CASSSQGARNTEAFF
TGTGCCAGCAGCTCCCAGGGGGCAAGGAACACTGAAGCTTTCTTT
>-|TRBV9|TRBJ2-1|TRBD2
CASSISPSGGQFF
TGTGCCAGCAGCATTTCCCCTAGCGGGGGTCAGTTCTTC
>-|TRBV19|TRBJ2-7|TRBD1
CASMGGQGGSYEQYF
TGTGCCAGTATGGGGGGACAGGGAGGATCCTACGAGCAGTACTTC
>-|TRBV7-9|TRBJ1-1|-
CASRFEATEAFF
TGTGCCAGCAGATTTGAGGCGACTGAAGCTTTCTTT
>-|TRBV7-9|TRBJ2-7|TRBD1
CASSFGGSGTGNEQYF
TGTGCCAGCAGCTTTGGGGGCTCCGGGACAGGAAACGAGCAGTACTTC
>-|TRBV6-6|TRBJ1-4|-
CASRPRRGNEKLFF
TGTGCCAGCAGGCCCCGGAGGGGAAATGAAAAACTGTTTTTT
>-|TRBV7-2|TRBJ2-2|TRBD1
CASSLSGGATGELFF
TGTGCCAGCAGCTTATCAGGGGGCGCAACCGGGGAGCTGTTTTTT
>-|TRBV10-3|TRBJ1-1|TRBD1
CATKQGIYTEAFF
TGTGCCACAAAACAGGGGATATACACTGAAGCTTTCTTT
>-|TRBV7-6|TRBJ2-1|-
CASSLGGVIEQFF
TGTGCCAGCAGCTTGGGGGGAGTGATTGAGCAGTTCTTC
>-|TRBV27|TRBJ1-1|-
CASSFGRGGEAFF
TGTGCCAGCAGTTTCGGTAGGGGGGGTGAAGCTTTCTTT